This passage covers 8 T cell receptor beta chains from one sample sequenced in a study of blood T cell repertoires in COVID-19. Sequenced by immunoSEQ multiplex PCR; TCRdb stores in-frame clones only, minus some. The table lists more than 350,000 clones, roughly 89% of them singletons. Material: PBMCs or T cells enriched from blood (not recorded which). These receptors all stem from a woman between 50 and 59 years old who had recovered from COVID-19.

The rearrangement joins TRBV19 to TRBJ1-6; unclear D gene. The germline V and J ends were trimmed by 9 bases and 3 bases, with 9 bases remaining between them. This CDR3 is 13 amino acids long. CDR1 is LNHDA, CDR2 SQIVND, per germline (reference sequence). The CDR3: CASLRDYNSPLHF. As DNA, the CDR3 is TGTGCCAGCCTCCGGGACTATAATTCACCCCTCCACTTT.

The chain is built from TRBV27 and TRBJ2-1; TRBD1 matches at 8 bases. The J segment lost 8 bases and the V segment lost 0 bases, leaving 6 bases of the junction unmatched. CDR3 size: 15 residues. Germline V gene lookup returns CDR1 MNHEY and CDR2 SMNVEV (reference sequence). The CDR3 DNA reads TGTGCCAGCAGTTTATCGACAGGGGTTGGGTATGAGCAGTTCTTC. Translated: CASSLSTGVGYEQFF.

J is TRBJ1-2 and V is TRBV30, with D possibly being TRBD1 (5 bases). This CDR3 spans 15 amino acids. Trimming pared 2 bases from V and 5 bases from J, leaving 18 bases between. Germline-derived CDR1 and CDR2 are GTSNPN and SVGIG (reference sequence). CDR3 nucleotides: TGTGCCTGGAGTAGACCCGGCCGGGGGGTTTATGGCTACACCTTC. It yields the protein CAWSRPGRGVYGYTF.

The chain employs TRBV11-2 and TRBJ1-3; possibly TRBD1 for D (5 bases). The CDR3 extends over 15 amino acids. V was shortened by 6 bases and J by 3 bases, with 15 bases between the two germline ends. Per the germline V gene, CDR1 is SGHAT and CDR2 is FQNNGV. The CDR3 sequence: CASRGVGQYGNTIYF. CDR3 in DNA: TGTGCCAGCAGAGGGGTGGGGCAGTATGGAAACACCATATATTTT.

The V and J genes are TRBV9 and TRBJ1-2, with 8 nucleotides matching TRBD1. The germline V gene has CDR1 SGDLS and CDR2 YYNGEE. This CDR3 is built from 15 residues. The V gene end was trimmed by 4 bases and the J gene end by 3 bases; junction bases not matched to a gene: 8. This chain's CDR3 is CASSTDRGRDYGYTF. CDR3 nucleotide sequence: TGTGCCAGCAGCACCGACAGGGGACGGGACTATGGCTACACCTTC.

The chain couples TRBV28 to TRBJ2-5, with 7 bases lining up with TRBD2. Per the germline V gene, CDR1 is MDHEN and CDR2 is SYDVKM. V was clipped by 3 bases and J by 7 bases; unmatched bases: 11. The CDR3 runs to 15 residues. The CDR3 reads CASSFRGGFGRTQYF. CDR3 bases: TGTGCCAGCAGTTTTAGGGGAGGGTTTGGTCGGACCCAGTACTTC.

This sequence joins TRBV19 and TRBJ2-2; D remains ambiguous. CDR3 size: 12 residues. Trimming took off 10 bases at V and 9 bases at J, with 15 bases between the two ends. Germline assignment: CDR1 LNHDA and CDR2 SQIVND (reference sequence). CDR3 DNA sequence: TGTGCCACCAGAGGCGCGAACCGGGAGCTGTTTTTT. Protein: CATRGANRELFF. The whole variable domain, filled in from reference TRBV19 and TRBJ2-2, reads DGGITQSPKYLFRKEGQNVTLSCEQNLNHDAMYWYRQDPGQGLRLIYYSQIVNDFQKGDIAEGYSVSREKKESFPLTVTSAQKNPTAFYLCATRGANRELFFGEGSRLTVL.

In its sample, this clone was seen a few times. Here the CDR3 reads CASSLGQGSGYGYTF. CDR3 in DNA: TGTGCCAGCAGCCTCGGACAGGGGTCAGGCTATGGCTACACCTTC. This chain joins TRBV3-1 (or the pseudogene TRBV3-2) and TRBJ1-2; 9 positions match TRBD1. This CDR3 is 15 amino acids long. The V and J ends lost 4 bases and 4 bases, in that order; junction bases with no gene match: 7. Per germline, CDR1 LGHDT and CDR2 YNNKEL (reference sequence).